These 26 T cell receptor beta chains were sequenced from one sample in a study of OX40 agonist ivuxolimab in advanced cancers. Here immunoSEQ multiplex PCR was the method, and the copy in TCRdb shows in-frame clones only, minus some. The sample yields tens of thousands of clones, around 84% seen once. The sample here was CD4+ or CD8+ T cells sorted from blood, taken in a trial of the OX40 agonist ivuxolimab. These receptors came from an adult with an advanced solid tumor such as melanoma, head and neck, liver or kidney cancer.

The chain links TRBV4-1 to TRBJ1-2; D is undetermined. Germline V CDR1 and CDR2: MGHRA, YSYEKL. The CDR3 consists of 14 residues. V lost 6 bases to trimming and J lost 5 bases, with 16 bases between them. Written as DNA, the CDR3 is TGCGCCAGCAGTCCTACAGAGCCAGTTTATGGCTACACCTTC. It specifies CASSPTEPVYGYTF.

This chain links TRBV28 with TRBJ2-7, with D maybe TRBD2 (5 bases). The length of the CDR3 is 14 residues. V dropped 7 bases and J dropped 0 bases, with 13 bases sitting between them. The germline V gene has CDR1 MDHEN and CDR2 SYDVKM. The CDR3 protein is CASTVIGGSYEQYF. Here the CDR3 DNA reads TGTGCCAGCACCGTGATAGGAGGCTCCTACGAGCAGTACTTC.

The chain employs TRBV30 and TRBJ2-1; D is possibly TRBD2 (6 bases). This CDR3 is 14 amino acids long. Germline values: CDR1 GTSNPN, CDR2 SVGIG (reference sequence). Trimming removed 2 bases at V and 9 bases at J, with 17 bases between. CDR3 protein: CAWSPWGEPGEQFF. The CDR3 region has the DNA TGTGCCTGGAGTCCATGGGGGGAACCGGGTGAGCAGTTCTTC.

The chain recombines TRBV15 with TRBJ2-5; D is uncertain. The end of the DNA is better explained by TRBJ2-7, so the J call may be wrong. This CDR3 is 13 amino acids long. The germline CDR1 and CDR2 sequences are LNHNV and YYDKDF (reference sequence). The CDR3 loop reads CATSRYSSYEQYF. The CDR3 region has the DNA TGTGCCACCAGCAGATACAGCTCCTACGAGCAGTACTTC.

Concerning this clone itself: Other DNA sequences in this specimen translate into the identical CDR3. The gene calls are TRBV18 and TRBJ1-5; 8 bases line up with TRBD1. Germline V gene data show CDR1 as KGHSH and CDR2 as LQKENI. The CDR3 runs 15 residues. Germline trimming cut 2 bases from V and 2 bases from J; bases unmatched to any gene: 2. The CDR3 protein is CASSPDRGGNQPQHF. The DNA of the CDR3 is TGTGCCAGCTCACCAGACAGGGGAGGCAATCAGCCCCAGCATTTT.

The chain uses TRBV28 and TRBJ1-6, with TRBD1 identical over 11 bases. J gave up 7 bases and V 6 bases, and 2 bases lay outside the gene matches. The CDR3 contains 14 residues. CDR1 and CDR2 from the germline V gene are MDHEN and SYDVKM. CDR3 DNA sequence: TGTGCCAGCAGGCGGGACAGGGGGAATTCACCCCTCCACTTT. Translation gives CASRRDRGNSPLHF.

The gene calls are TRBV7-2 and TRBJ2-1; D gene ambiguous. The V and J ends lost 0 bases and 0 bases respectively, with 6 bases between them. This CDR3 has 15 amino acids. CDR1 and CDR2 (germline): SGHTA, FQGNSA. The CDR3 protein is CASSLAVSSYNEQFF. CDR3 DNA: TGTGCCAGCAGCTTAGCCGTAAGCTCCTACAATGAGCAGTTCTTC.

This sequence joins TRBV4-3 and TRBJ1-2; D unclear. Germline loops: CDR1 LGHNA, CDR2 YSLEER. V dropped 0 bases and J dropped 4 bases, with 15 bases sitting between them. The CDR3 is 16 residues long. CDR3 protein: CASSQDARAFIYGYTF. CDR3 nucleotide sequence: TGCGCCAGCAGCCAAGATGCGAGGGCCTTTATCTATGGCTACACCTTC.

This clone turned up a few times. The genes are TRBV20-1 and TRBJ1-1; D ambiguous. With 0 bases removed from V and 3 bases from J, the gap between germline ends came to 2 bases. CDR3 length: 11 residues. CDR1 is DFQATT, CDR2 SNEGSKA, per germline (reference sequence). In DNA form, the CDR3 reads TGCAGTGCTAGAGAGGACACTGAAGCTTTCTTT. Amino acid sequence: CSAREDTEAFF.

The chain has TRBV7-2 and TRBJ2-1; D perhaps matches TRBD2 (6 bases). The CDR3 loop spans 13 amino acids. The ends were cut back, 8 bases at V and 7 bases at J, with 15 bases in the middle. The germline V gene has CDR1 SGHTA and CDR2 FQGNSA. CDR3 in DNA: TGTGCCAGCGGGACTCCGGATCCGAATGAGCAGTTCTTC. Translation gives CASGTPDPNEQFF.

The chain is built from TRBV7-2 and TRBJ2-1, with 8 bases fitting TRBD2. The J segment lost 3 bases and the V segment lost 5 bases, leaving 9 bases of the junction unmatched. From germline, CDR1 is SGHTA and CDR2 FQGNSA. The CDR3 has 16 residues. The CDR3 nucleotides are TGTGCCAGCAGCCCCTCGGGGGGGGCCAACTACAATGAGCAGTTCTTC. It yields the protein CASSPSGGANYNEQFF.

CDR3 amino acids: CSVRLAGSTDTQYF. Written as DNA, the CDR3 is TGCAGCGTCCGACTAGCGGGGTCCACAGATACGCAGTATTTT. The chain is built from TRBV29-1 and TRBJ2-3, with TRBD2 matching 11 bases. V shed 6 bases and J 2 bases; nucleotides not matched to a gene: 4. This CDR3 spans 14 amino acids. Germline CDR1 reads SQVTM; CDR2 reads ANQGSEA.

The V gene is TRBV20-1, the J gene TRBJ1-2; no clear D gene. CDR1 and CDR2 from the germline V gene are DFQATT and SNEGSKA (reference sequence). Trimming shortened V by 0 bases and J by 3 bases, and 2 bases separated the two germline ends. CDR3 size: 11 residues. The CDR3 here is CSAREDYGYTF. The CDR3 nucleotides are TGCAGTGCTAGAGAGGACTATGGCTACACCTTC.

The V call is TRBV27, the J call TRBJ2-3; D is unclear. The CDR3 is 16 residues long. Trimming took 2 bases from V and 2 from J, leaving 14 bases between them. Germline assignment: CDR1 MNHEY and CDR2 SMNVEV (reference sequence). CDR3 DNA: TGTGCCAGCAGTTTAACCCGGGTCCTAAACACAGATACGCAGTATTTT. This codes for CASSLTRVLNTDTQYF.

This chain joins TRBV7-2 and TRBJ2-5, with D possibly matching TRBD1 (5 bases). Germline CDR1 reads SGHTA; CDR2 reads FQGNSA. The CDR3 has 14 amino acids. The V and J ends lost 3 bases and 3 bases respectively, with 11 bases between them. Here the CDR3 reads CASSFWGSEETQYF. CDR3 in DNA: TGTGCCAGCAGCTTCTGGGGCAGTGAAGAGACCCAGTACTTC.

V usage is TRBV5-1 and J usage is TRBJ2-5; D is uncertain. The CDR3 totals 14 residues. Trimming left V 0 bases short and J 5 bases short, with 11 bases between. CDR1 SGHRS and CDR2 YFSETQ come from the germline V gene. For the CDR3, the DNA is TGCGCCAGCAGCTTGGCAGACTGGTTGGAGACCCAGTACTTC. Its translation: CASSLADWLETQYF.

The chain recombines TRBV18 with TRBJ2-7, with D possibly being TRBD1 or TRBD2 (5 bases each). Germline CDR1 and CDR2: KGHSH and LQKENI. V lost 2 bases and J lost 3, with 8 bases in between. The CDR3 runs 13 residues. The chain's CDR3 is CASSPGDGYEQYV. The CDR3 DNA reads as TGTGCCAGCTCACCAGGGGACGGCTACGAGCAGTACGTC.

The chain uses TRBV19 and TRBJ2-1; 14 bases agree with TRBD2. With 7 bases clipped from V and 3 bases from J, the junction kept 8 bases outside the gene matches. Germline CDR1 and CDR2: LNHDA and SQIVND (reference sequence). The CDR3 totals 17 residues. The CDR3 DNA reads TGTGCCAGTACCGCCGGGACTAGCGGGGGAAGCTACAATGAGCAGTTCTTC. The encoded protein is CASTAGTSGGSYNEQFF.

V gene TRBV4-1 combines with J gene TRBJ2-7, with D tentatively TRBD1 (5 bases). Germline-derived CDR1 and CDR2 are MGHRA and YSYEKL. Trimming stripped 1 base from V and 3 bases from J, with 7 bases between. This CDR3 has 13 residues. CDR3 sequence: CASSQAGYYEQYF. CDR3 DNA: TGCGCCAGCAGCCAAGCAGGGTACTACGAGCAGTACTTC.

The gene calls are TRBV18 and TRBJ2-3; 13 bases are a match to TRBD2. The CDR3 consists of 19 residues. Germline V CDR1 and CDR2: KGHSH, LQKENI. V dropped 2 bases and J dropped 1; count of bases not matched to a gene: 9. The CDR3 reads CASSPVTSGGRTGTDTQYF. The CDR3 DNA reads TGTGCCAGCTCACCAGTGACTAGCGGGGGGCGAACTGGCACAGATACGCAGTATTTT.

The rearrangement links TRBV6-5 to TRBJ2-7; tentative D call: TRBD1 (6 bases). The CDR3 has 14 amino acids. The V end was cut by 3 bases, the J end by 0 bases, with 9 bases between. Per the germline V gene, CDR1 is MNHEY and CDR2 is SVGAGI. In DNA form, the CDR3 reads TGTGCCAGCAGTTATAGGGGGTCCTCCTACGAGCAGTACTTC. This translates into CASSYRGSSYEQYF.

The rearrangement joins TRBV7-7 to TRBJ2-5; no firm D call. Germline V gives CDR1 SSHAT, CDR2 FNYEAQ (reference sequence). V was shortened by 4 bases and J by 1 base, with 4 bases between the two germline ends. The CDR3 is 12 amino acids. CDR3: CASSSIQETQYF. DNA of the CDR3: TGTGCCAGCAGCTCGATCCAAGAGACCCAGTACTTC.

This chain joins TRBV27 and TRBJ2-7; 7 positions agree with TRBD1. The V segment lost 2 bases and the J segment 2 bases; nucleotides outside the gene matches: 3. In germline, CDR1 is MNHEY, CDR2 SMNVEV (reference sequence). The CDR3 has 14 amino acids. The CDR3 reads CASSLKGQAYEQYF. The CDR3 DNA reads as TGTGCCAGCAGTTTAAAAGGACAGGCCTACGAGCAGTACTTC.

The chain is built from TRBV5-8 and TRBJ1-2; D gene uncertain. Trimming stripped 1 base from V and 7 bases from J, with 20 bases between. The CDR3 loop spans 16 amino acids. Germline V gene data show CDR1 as SGHTS and CDR2 as YDEGEE. The CDR3 protein is CASSLYLPGGGLGYTF. The CDR3 DNA is TGTGCCAGCAGCTTGTATCTCCCAGGAGGAGGGCTTGGCTACACCTTC.

The chain recombines TRBV19 with TRBJ2-1; the D gene is possibly TRBD1 (6 bases). The CDR3 is made up of 15 amino acids. The ends were cut back, 6 bases at V and 2 bases at J, with 14 bases in the middle. Germline values: CDR1 LNHDA, CDR2 SQIVND (reference sequence). CDR3 in DNA: TGTGCCAGTAGGAATCCGGGACAAGCCTACAATGAGCAGTTCTTC. Protein sequence: CASRNPGQAYNEQFF.

This sequence joins TRBV28 and TRBJ1-2; D is perhaps TRBD1 (5 bases). Trimming cost V 4 bases and J 2 bases, with 8 bases left between them. Germline CDR1 reads MDHEN; CDR2 reads SYDVKM. The CDR3 extends over 13 amino acids. CDR3 sequence (DNA): TGTGCCAGCAGTTCGGGGCTGAACTATGGCTACACCTTC. Its translation is CASSSGLNYGYTF.